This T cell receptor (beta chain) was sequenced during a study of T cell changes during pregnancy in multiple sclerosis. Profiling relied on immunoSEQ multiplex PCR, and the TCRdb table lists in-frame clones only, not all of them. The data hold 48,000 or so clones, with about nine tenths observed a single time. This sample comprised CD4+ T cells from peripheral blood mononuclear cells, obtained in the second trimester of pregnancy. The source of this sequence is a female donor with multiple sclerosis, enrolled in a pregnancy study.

This CDR3 is CASSLNVGQGARGYTF. The CDR3 nucleotides read TGTGCCAGCAGTTTAAATGTCGGACAGGGGGCGCGGGGCTACACCTTC. The V gene is TRBV27, the J gene TRBJ1-2, with 11 positions matching TRBD1. Germline values: CDR1 MNHEY, CDR2 SMNVEV (reference sequence). With 2 bases clipped from V and 8 bases from J, the junction kept 10 bases outside the gene matches. The CDR3 sequence is 16 residues long.